A selection of T cell receptor beta chains follows, all from one sample in a study of blood T cell repertoires in COVID-19. Clones were sequenced by immunoSEQ multiplex PCR, and TCRdb holds only the in-frame ones, with some missing. The repertoire holds fewer than 400,000 clones, about nine tenths seen once, with around 8.9% in the top ten. The sequenced sample was PBMCs or T cells enriched from blood (not recorded which). Every receptor here comes from a woman under 30 who had recovered from COVID-19. Each CDR3 is given with its conserved first and last residue. A D gene is named only where the DNA matches it firmly. Size tells how often a clone was seen (once, few, many) or the class of an expanded clone, and some rows leave it out.

length,J,size,D,V,CDR3,DNA
14,TRBJ2-1,.,TRBD2,TRBV4-1,CASGGLAGAEEQFF,TGCGCCAGCGGGGGGCTAGCGGGAGCGGAGGAGCAGTTCTTC
12,TRBJ2-5,.,.,TRBV11-2,CASSSSRLSQYF,TGTGCCAGCAGCTCCAGCCGACTATCCCAGTACTTC
17,TRBJ2-1,.,TRBD2,TRBV3-1/TRBV3-2,CASSQAVAGGTGNEQFF,TGTGCCAGCAGCCAAGCGGTAGCGGGGGGAACGGGCAATGAGCAGTTCTTC
20,TRBJ2-6,once,TRBD1,TRBV9,CASSAKKPDRGWSGANVLTF,TGTGCCAGCAGCGCGAAAAAACCGGACAGGGGGTGGTCTGGGGCCAACGTCCTGACTTTC
14,TRBJ2-1,.,.,TRBV18,CASSLQSSYNEQFF,TGTGCCAGCTCACTACAAAGCTCCTACAATGAGCAGTTCTTC
14,TRBJ1-5,.,.,TRBV5-1,CASRQGAQDGPQHF,TGCGCCAGCAGACAAGGGGCCCAGGACGGGCCCCAGCATTTT
14,TRBJ1-4,few,.,TRBV6-1,CASSDPGFNEKLFF,TGTGCCAGCAGTGATCCAGGCTTTAATGAAAAACTGTTTTTT
11,TRBJ2-1,.,.,TRBV10-3,CAIKDAGEQFF,TGTGCCATCAAGGATGCGGGTGAGCAGTTCTTC
17,TRBJ1-1,.,TRBD1,TRBV9,CASSAGQGALSWTEAFF,TGTGCCAGCAGCGCCGGACAGGGGGCGCTTAGTTGGACTGAAGCTTTCTTT
11,TRBJ1-1,.,.,TRBV7-9,CASSDSTEAFF,TGTGCCAGCAGCGACTCCACTGAAGCTTTCTTT
15,TRBJ2-5,.,TRBD2,TRBV7-2,CASSSSTGGKETQYF,TGTGCCAGCAGCTCCTCAACGGGGGGGAAAGAGACCCAGTACTTC
16,TRBJ2-1,once,.,TRBV5-4,CASSLPSSGSYNEQFF,TGTGCCAGCAGCTTGCCGTCCAGCGGGTCTTACAATGAGCAGTTCTTC
18,TRBJ2-1,.,.,TRBV30,CAWSRRRQVISGHNEQFF,TGTGCCTGGAGCCGTCGGCGACAGGTGATATCGGGTCACAATGAGCAGTTCTTC
15,TRBJ2-7,.,.,TRBV28,CASSYRQVLAYEQYF,TGTGCCAGCAGCTATAGACAGGTGCTGGCCTACGAGCAGTACTTC
15,TRBJ2-1,few,.,TRBV27,CASSLFSPVRNEQFF,TGTGCCAGCAGTTTATTTTCGCCGGTGAGGAATGAGCAGTTCTTC
15,TRBJ1-1,.,TRBD1,TRBV28,CASSPETGALTEAFF,TGTGCCAGCAGTCCTGAAACAGGGGCGCTGACTGAAGCTTTCTTT
16,TRBJ1-3,.,.,TRBV7-9,CASSLEKGLSGNTIYF,TGTGCCAGCAGCTTAGAAAAGGGGTTATCCGGAAACACCATATATTTT
15,TRBJ2-7,.,.,TRBV27,CASSYDGRTPYEQYF,TGTGCCAGCAGTTACGATGGGCGTACCCCCTACGAGCAGTACTTC
18,TRBJ2-3,.,TRBD2,TRBV5-1,CASSLGVLAGARTDTQYF,TGCGCCAGCAGCTTGGGAGTACTAGCGGGGGCCCGCACAGATACGCAGTATTTT
16,TRBJ1-4,.,.,TRBV4-3,CASSQGRDKGSEKLFF,TGCGCCAGCAGCCAAGGCCGGGACAAGGGATCTGAAAAACTGTTTTTT
15,TRBJ1-1,.,.,TRBV2,CASSVRHLLNTEAFF,TGTGCCAGCAGTGTAAGACACCTCTTGAACACTGAAGCTTTCTTT
16,TRBJ1-1,.,.,TRBV28,CASSAAAAQGRTEAFF,TGTGCCAGCAGCGCTGCCGCGGCACAGGGAAGGACTGAAGCTTTCTTT
14,TRBJ2-2,.,.,TRBV19,CASSIVTHTGELFF,TGTGCCAGTAGTATTGTGACTCACACCGGGGAGCTGTTTTTT
14,TRBJ1-5,.,TRBD1,TRBV28,CASLDRTINQPQHF,TGTGCCAGTTTGGACAGGACAATCAATCAGCCCCAGCATTTT
15,TRBJ2-1,few,TRBD2,TRBV7-7,CASSSGTSGGPRKFF,TGTGCCAGCAGCTCAGGGACTAGCGGGGGGCCCCGGAAGTTCTTC
16,TRBJ2-3,.,TRBD2,TRBV5-4,CASSFPGLAGGDTQYF,TGTGCCAGCAGCTTTCCGGGACTAGCGGGGGGCGATACGCAGTATTTT
13,TRBJ1-1,.,.,TRBV7-9,CASSLSGNTEAFF,TGTGCCAGCAGCTTATCAGGGAACACTGAAGCTTTCTTT
12,TRBJ1-2,.,.,TRBV2,CASNRQSYGYTF,TGTGCCAGCAACAGACAAAGCTATGGCTACACCTTC
16,TRBJ1-5,.,.,TRBV6-5,CASSYSPRGGDQPQHF,TGTGCCAGCAGTTACTCACCCCGGGGGGGGGATCAGCCCCAGCATTTT
15,TRBJ1-1,.,TRBD1,TRBV2,CASRIKGQGATEAFF,TGTGCCAGCAGGATAAAGGGACAGGGGGCCACTGAAGCTTTCTTT
16,TRBJ2-7,.,TRBD1,TRBV3-1/TRBV3-2,CASSYYSGTADYEQYF,TGTGCCAGCAGCTATTATTCCGGGACAGCGGACTACGAGCAGTACTTC
14,TRBJ2-7,.,.,TRBV4-3,CASSLGHLRYEQYF,TGCGCCAGCAGCCTGGGACACCTCCGATACGAGCAGTACTTC